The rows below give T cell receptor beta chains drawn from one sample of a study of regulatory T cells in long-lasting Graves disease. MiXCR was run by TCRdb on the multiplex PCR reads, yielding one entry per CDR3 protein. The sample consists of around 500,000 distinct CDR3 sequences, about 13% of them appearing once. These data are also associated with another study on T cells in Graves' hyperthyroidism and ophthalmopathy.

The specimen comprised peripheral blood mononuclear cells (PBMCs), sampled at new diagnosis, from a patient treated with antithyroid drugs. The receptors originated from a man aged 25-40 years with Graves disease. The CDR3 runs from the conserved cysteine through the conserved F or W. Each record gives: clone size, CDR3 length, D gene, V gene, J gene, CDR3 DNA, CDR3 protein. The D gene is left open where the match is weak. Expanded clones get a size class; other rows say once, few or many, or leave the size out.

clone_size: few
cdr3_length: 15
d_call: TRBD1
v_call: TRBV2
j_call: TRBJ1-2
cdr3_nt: TGTGCCAGCAGTGAAGGGGGACAGGGGATCTATGGCTACACCTTC
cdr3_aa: CASSEGGQGIYGYTF

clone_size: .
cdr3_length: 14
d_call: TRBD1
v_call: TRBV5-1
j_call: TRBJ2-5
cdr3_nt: TGCGCCAGCAGCTTGCCAGGGGGCAAAGAGACCCAGTACTTC
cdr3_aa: CASSLPGGKETQYF

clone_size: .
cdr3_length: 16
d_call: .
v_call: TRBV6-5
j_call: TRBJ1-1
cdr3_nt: TGTGCCAGCAGTTACTCGGGGCGGGGCAGGGCCACTGAAGCTTTCTTT
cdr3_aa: CASSYSGRGRATEAFF

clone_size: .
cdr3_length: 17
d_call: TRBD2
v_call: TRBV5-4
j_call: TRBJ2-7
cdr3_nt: TGTGCCAGCAGCATGGGACTAGCGGGAGGTCTTTACTACGAGCAGTACTTC
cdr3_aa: CASSMGLAGGLYYEQYF

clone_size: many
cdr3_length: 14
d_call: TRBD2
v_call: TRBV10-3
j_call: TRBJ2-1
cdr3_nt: TGTGCCACGCGACTAGCGGGAGCCCTTGGTGAGCAGTTCTTC
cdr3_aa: CATRLAGALGEQFF

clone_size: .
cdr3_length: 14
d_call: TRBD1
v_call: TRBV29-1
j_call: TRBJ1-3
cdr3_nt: TGCAGCGTTGTTGGGACAGGGGTCGGAAACACCATATATTTT
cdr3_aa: CSVVGTGVGNTIYF

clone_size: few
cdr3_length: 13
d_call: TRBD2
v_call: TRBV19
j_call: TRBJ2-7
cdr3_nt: TGTGCCAGTAGACGGGAGGGGTCCTACGAGCAGTACTTC
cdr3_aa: CASRREGSYEQYF

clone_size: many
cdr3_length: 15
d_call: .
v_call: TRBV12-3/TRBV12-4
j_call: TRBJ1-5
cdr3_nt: TGTGCCAGCAGTTTAATGATCAGGCCGAATCAGCCCCAGCATTTT
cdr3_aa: CASSLMIRPNQPQHF

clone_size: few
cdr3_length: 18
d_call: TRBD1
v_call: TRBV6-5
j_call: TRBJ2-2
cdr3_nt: TGTGCCAGCAGTTACTCCACTCCGGGACAGGGGTCCACCGGGGAGCTGTTTTTT
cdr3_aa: CASSYSTPGQGSTGELFF

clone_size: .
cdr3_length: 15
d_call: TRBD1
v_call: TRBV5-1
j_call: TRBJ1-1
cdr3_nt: TGCGCCAGCAGCCCGACACGGGACAGGAGGGCTGAAGCTTTCTTT
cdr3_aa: CASSPTRDRRAEAFF

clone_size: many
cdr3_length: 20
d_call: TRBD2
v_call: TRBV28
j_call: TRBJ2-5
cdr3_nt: TGTGCCAGCAGCCAAAGACTGACAGGGCGGACTAGCGTTTTCACAGAGACCCAGTACTTC
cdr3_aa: CASSQRLTGRTSVFTETQYF

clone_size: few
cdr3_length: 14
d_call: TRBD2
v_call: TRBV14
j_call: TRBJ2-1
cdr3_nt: TGTGCCAGCAGCCAGGGACTAGCGGGATCTGAGCAGTTCTTC
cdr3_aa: CASSQGLAGSEQFF

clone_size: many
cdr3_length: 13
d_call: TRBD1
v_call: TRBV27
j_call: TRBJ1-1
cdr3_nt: TGTGCCAGCTCGACAGGGCTTTACACTGAAGCTTTCTTT
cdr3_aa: CASSTGLYTEAFF

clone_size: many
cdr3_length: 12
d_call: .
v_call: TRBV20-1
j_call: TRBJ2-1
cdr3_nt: TGCAGTGCGGGCCTCCTAGTGAATGAGCAGTTCTTC
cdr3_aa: CSAGLLVNEQFF

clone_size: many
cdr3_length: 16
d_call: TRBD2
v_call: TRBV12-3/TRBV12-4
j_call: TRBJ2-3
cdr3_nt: TGTGCCAGCAAGCCCCAAGTAGCGGGAGGTGCAGATACGCAGTATTTT
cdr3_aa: CASKPQVAGGADTQYF

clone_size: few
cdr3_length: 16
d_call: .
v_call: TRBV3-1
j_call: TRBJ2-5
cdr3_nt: TGTGCCAGCAGCCTCGGAGAGGTGGGGGGCTGGGAGACCCAGTACTTC
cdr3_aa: CASSLGEVGGWETQYF

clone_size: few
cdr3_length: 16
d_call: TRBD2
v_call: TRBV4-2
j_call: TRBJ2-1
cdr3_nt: TGTGCCAGCAGCCAAGGGGTCAGCGGGAGGTACAATGAGCAGTTCTTC
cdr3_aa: CASSQGVSGRYNEQFF

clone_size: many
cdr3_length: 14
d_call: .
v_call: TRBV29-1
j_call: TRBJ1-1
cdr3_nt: TGCAGCGCGCCCATACTTCAGGGAGACACTGAAGCTTTCTTT
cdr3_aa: CSAPILQGDTEAFF

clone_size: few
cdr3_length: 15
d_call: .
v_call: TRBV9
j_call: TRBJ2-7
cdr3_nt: TGTGCCAGCAGCGTAGGGGGAGCGTGGACCTACGAGCAGTACTTC
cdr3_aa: CASSVGGAWTYEQYF

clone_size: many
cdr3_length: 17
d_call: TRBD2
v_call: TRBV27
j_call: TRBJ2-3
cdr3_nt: TGTGCCAGCAGTTTCTACCCTTTAGCGGGAGAAGCAGATACGCAGTATTTT
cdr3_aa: CASSFYPLAGEADTQYF

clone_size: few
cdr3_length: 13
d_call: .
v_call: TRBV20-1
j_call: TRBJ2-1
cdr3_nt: TGCAGTGCTCCACGCGGGGTTATGGATGAGCAGTTCTTC
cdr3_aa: CSAPRGVMDEQFF

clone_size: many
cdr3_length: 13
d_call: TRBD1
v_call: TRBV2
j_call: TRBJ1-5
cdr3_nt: TGTGCCAGCATGTTGACAGGGGGTCAGCCCCAGCATTTT
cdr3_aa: CASMLTGGQPQHF

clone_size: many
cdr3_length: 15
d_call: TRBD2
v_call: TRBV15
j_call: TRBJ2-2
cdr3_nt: TGTGCCACCAGCATGAGTAGCGGGAGGGCCCGGGAGCTGTTTTTT
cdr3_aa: CATSMSSGRARELFF

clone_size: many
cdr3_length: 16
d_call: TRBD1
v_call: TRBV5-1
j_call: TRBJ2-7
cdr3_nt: TGCGCCAGCAGCGGGGGACAGGGATTCCTTTCCTACGAGCAGTACTTC
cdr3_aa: CASSGGQGFLSYEQYF

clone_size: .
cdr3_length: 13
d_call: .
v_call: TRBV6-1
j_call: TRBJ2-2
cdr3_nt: TGTGCCAGCAGTGGGGCCCTAACCGGGGAGCTGTTTTTT
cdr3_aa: CASSGALTGELFF

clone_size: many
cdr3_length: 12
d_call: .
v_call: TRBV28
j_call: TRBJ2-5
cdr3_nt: TGTGCCAGCACCAAGGGTGATCGGACCCAGTACTTC
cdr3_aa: CASTKGDRTQYF

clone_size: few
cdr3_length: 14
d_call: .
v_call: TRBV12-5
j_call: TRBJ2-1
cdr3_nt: TGTGCTAGTGGTTTGTCCAGCTTCTACAATGAGCAGTTCTTC
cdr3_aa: CASGLSSFYNEQFF

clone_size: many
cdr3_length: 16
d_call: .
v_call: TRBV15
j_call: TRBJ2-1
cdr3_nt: TGTGCCACCCCTTTCCCCGGGACTCGCTTAAACGGTGAGCAGTTCTTC
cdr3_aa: CATPFPGTRLNGEQFF

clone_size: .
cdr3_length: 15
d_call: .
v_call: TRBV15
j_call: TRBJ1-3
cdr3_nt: TGTGCCACCAGCAGAGATGAGGGGGGTGGAAACACCATATATTTT
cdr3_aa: CATSRDEGGGNTIYF

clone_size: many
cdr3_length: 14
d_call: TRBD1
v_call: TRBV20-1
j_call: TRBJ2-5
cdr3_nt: TGCAGTGCTAGAGACGGGACAGTTCGGGAGACCCAGTACTTC
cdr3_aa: CSARDGTVRETQYF

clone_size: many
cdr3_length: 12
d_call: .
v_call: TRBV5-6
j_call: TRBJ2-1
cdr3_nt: TGTGCCAGCAGCTTGGATGCGTATGAGCAGTTCTTC
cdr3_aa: CASSLDAYEQFF

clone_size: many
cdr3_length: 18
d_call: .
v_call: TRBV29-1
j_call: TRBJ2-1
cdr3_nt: TGCAGCGTTGAAAAGGCGGGTAGTGGAGGCTCCTCCTACAATGAGCAGTTCTTC
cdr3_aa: CSVEKAGSGGSSYNEQFF

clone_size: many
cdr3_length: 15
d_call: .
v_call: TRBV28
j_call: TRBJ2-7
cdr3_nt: TGTGCCAGCAGTTTAGCGACTAGGGACTCCTACGAGCAGTACTTC
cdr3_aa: CASSLATRDSYEQYF

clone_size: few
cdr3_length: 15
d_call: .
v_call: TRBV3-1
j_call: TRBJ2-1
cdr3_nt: TGTGCCAGCAGCCAAGGCCCGGGACCAAACAATGAGCAGTTCTTC
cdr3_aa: CASSQGPGPNNEQFF

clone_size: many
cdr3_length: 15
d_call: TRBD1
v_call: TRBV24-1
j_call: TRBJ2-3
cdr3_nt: TGTGCCACCAGTGATTTTGTAACAGGGGAGGATACGCAGTATTTT
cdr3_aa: CATSDFVTGEDTQYF